These 11 T cell receptor beta chains were sequenced from one sample in a study of blood T cell repertoires in COVID-19. Using immunoSEQ multiplex PCR, the repertoire was profiled, and TCRdb retains in-frame clones only, with some absent. The top ten hold 1.5% to 2% of the sample, which has about 250,000 clones, about 87% seen once. Sequenced input: PBMCs or T cells enriched from blood (not recorded which). The receptors were gathered from a woman aged 50 to 60 who had recovered from COVID-19.

CDR3 region: CSVNDRVDTEAFF. CDR3 DNA: TGCAGCGTGAATGACAGGGTGGACACTGAAGCTTTCTTT. The gene calls are TRBV29-1 and TRBJ1-1; 7 nucleotides agree with TRBD1. Germline V gene lookup returns CDR1 SQVTM and CDR2 ANQGSEA. The CDR3 covers 13 residues. Trimming removed 6 bases from V and 3 bases from J; junction bases left unmatched: 7.

The CDR3 region is CASSVSPRDRDGYTF. The CDR3 coding sequence is TGTGCCAGCAGCGTATCGCCCCGGGACAGGGATGGCTACACCTTC. V is TRBV9 and J is TRBJ1-2; 9 nucleotides agree with TRBD1. Germline V gene lookup returns CDR1 SGDLS and CDR2 YYNGEE. The V gene end was trimmed by 1 base and the J gene end by 6 bases; junction bases not matched to a gene: 7. The CDR3 consists of 15 residues.

This clone occurred a few times. The chain has TRBV24-1 and TRBJ2-1, with 10 bases that match TRBD2. CDR1 KGHDR and CDR2 SFDVKD come from the germline V gene. The CDR3 loop spans 15 amino acids. Trimming cost V 3 bases and J 5 bases; bases outside gene matches: 3. The CDR3 bases are TGTGCCACCAGTGATCCCGGGACTAGCGACAATGAGCAGTTCTTC. Translation: CATSDPGTSDNEQFF.

The rearrangement uses TRBV5-4 and TRBJ2-1; D gene ambiguous. CDR1 and CDR2 (germline): SGHNT, YYREEE (reference sequence). The CDR3 is 13 amino acids. V was cut by 0 bases and J by 10 bases, with 11 bases left in between. CDR3 bases: TGTGCCAGCAGCTTGGAGAGGCATCTGGAGCAGTTCTTC. Amino acid sequence: CASSLERHLEQFF.

This CDR3 is CASRSPFFGYGYTF. In DNA, the CDR3 is TGTGCCAGCAGGTCTCCTTTCTTCGGCTATGGCTACACCTTC. The V gene is TRBV27, the J gene TRBJ1-2; D gene uncertain. The V end lost 6 bases, the J end lost 4 bases, and 15 bases lay between the germline ends. Germline loops: CDR1 MNHEY, CDR2 SMNVEV (reference sequence). The CDR3 runs to 14 residues.

The chain joins TRBV6-5 to TRBJ2-2; 10 nucleotides match TRBD1. CDR3 length: 15 residues. Germline V gene sequence: CDR1 MNHEY, CDR2 SVGAGI. Germline trimming cut 5 bases from V and 4 bases from J; bases unmatched to any gene: 4. The CDR3 nucleotides read TGTGCCAGCAGTCGGGGGACAGGGGCCACCGGGGAGCTGTTTTTT. Amino acid sequence: CASSRGTGATGELFF.

The V call is TRBV7-2, the J call TRBJ2-7; D is perhaps TRBD2 (6 bases). This CDR3 spans 13 amino acids. Deletions cut 4 bases from V and 2 bases from J, with 9 bases between. CDR1 and CDR2 (germline): SGHTA, FQGNSA. CDR3 bases: TGTGCCAGCAGCTCGGGACTTACCTACGAGCAGTACTTC. Amino acids: CASSSGLTYEQYF.

The J gene is TRBJ2-1, the V gene TRBV9; 7 bases agree with TRBD2. The CDR3 sequence is 17 residues long. Germline values: CDR1 SGDLS, CDR2 YYNGEE. J was trimmed by 2 bases and V by 2 bases; bases with no gene match: 10. The CDR3 loop is CASSVAAAGVAYNEQFF. CDR3 sequence (DNA): TGTGCCAGCAGCGTCGCGGCGGCGGGAGTTGCCTACAATGAGCAGTTCTTC.

This clone has a single count. V is TRBV5-1 and J is TRBJ2-1; 11 nucleotides agree with TRBD1. Germline assignment: CDR1 SGHRS and CDR2 YFSETQ. V trimming: 4 bases; J trimming: 8 bases; junction bases outside the gene matches: 5. The CDR3 consists of 14 residues. CDR3 sequence (DNA): TGCGCCAGCAGCCAGGGACAGGGGGGGTATGAGCAGTTCTTC. This sequence encodes CASSQGQGGYEQFF.

The rearrangement links TRBV7-3 to TRBJ2-3; a weak D match, TRBD2 (5 bases). This CDR3 is 16 amino acids long. In germline, CDR1 is SGHTA, CDR2 FQGTGA. V lost 2 bases to trimming and J lost 4 bases, with 16 bases between them. The CDR3 nucleotides read TGTGCCAGCAGCTTAGCCGGGGAGCTCCCCCCAGATACGCAGTATTTT. Translated: CASSLAGELPPDTQYF.

J is TRBJ2-3 and V is TRBV9; 8 bases agree with TRBD2. The CDR3 is 14 residues long. CDR1 is SGDLS, CDR2 YYNGEE, per germline. With V trimmed by 3 bases and J by 2 bases, 2 bases remained unmatched. CDR3: CASSGLAPTDTQYF. In nucleotides, the CDR3 is TGTGCCAGCAGCGGACTAGCGCCCACAGATACGCAGTATTTT.